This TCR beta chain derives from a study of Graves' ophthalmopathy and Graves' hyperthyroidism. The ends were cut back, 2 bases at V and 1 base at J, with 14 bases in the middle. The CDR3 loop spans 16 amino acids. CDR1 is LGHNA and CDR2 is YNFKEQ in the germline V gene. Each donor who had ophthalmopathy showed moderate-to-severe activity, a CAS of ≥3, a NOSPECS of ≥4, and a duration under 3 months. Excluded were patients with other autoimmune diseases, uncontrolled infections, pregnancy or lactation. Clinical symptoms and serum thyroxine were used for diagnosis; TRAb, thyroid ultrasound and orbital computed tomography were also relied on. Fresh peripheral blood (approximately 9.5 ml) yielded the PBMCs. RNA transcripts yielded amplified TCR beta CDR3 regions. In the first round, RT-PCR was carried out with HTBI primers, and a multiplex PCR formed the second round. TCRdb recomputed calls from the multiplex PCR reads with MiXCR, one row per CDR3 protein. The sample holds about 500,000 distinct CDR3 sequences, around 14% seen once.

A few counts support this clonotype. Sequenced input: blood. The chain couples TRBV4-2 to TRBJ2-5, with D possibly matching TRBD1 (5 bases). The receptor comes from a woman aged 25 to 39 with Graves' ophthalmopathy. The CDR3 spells CASSQQGKAFQETQYF. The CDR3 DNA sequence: TGTGCCAGCAGCCAACAGGGAAAAGCGTTCCAAGAGACCCAGTACTTC.